These 26 T cell receptor beta chains came from one sample sequenced in a study of graft-versus-host responses after intestinal transplantation (dated by TCRdb to the early 2020s). What the time point label conveys for this sample: cells obtained before transplantation from donor or recipient. In the mixed lymphocyte reactions, approximately 200,000 CFSE-labeled pre-transplant responders were plated with approximately 200,000 irradiated violet-dye-labeled stimulators and cultured for more than five days. Libraries were made using the immunoSEQ multiplex PCR assay. Here the immuneACCESS table is served through TCRdb, limited to in-frame sequences with V and J called. Missing clones are a known gap in these copies; in checked studies unresolved V genes cover under half, and the rest lacks a known reason. The sample yields 13,000 to 15,000 clones; more than 30% were counted once. In total, the top ten clones hold approximately 15% of the sample.

Source: alloreactive CD8+ T cells from a mixed lymphocyte reaction culture, taken before intestinal transplant. Interpreted using the paper, the cell subset or site label stands for: CFSE-low proliferating T cells sorted from roughly 6-day pre-transplant mixed lymphocyte reaction (GvH or HvG direction). Receptors were obtained from a human patient who received an intestinal transplant.

This clone is labeled medium-sized. V is TRBV30 and J is TRBJ1-1; D not certain. The CDR3 is made up of 11 amino acids. Trimming left V 3 bases short and J 6 bases short, with 8 bases between. Per germline, CDR1 GTSNPN and CDR2 SVGIG (reference sequence). CDR3 DNA: TGTGCCTGGAGGTTGGGAGCTGAAGCTTTCTTT. Its translation: CAWRLGAEAFF.

This clone was seen only a few times. The chain joins TRBV6-5 to TRBJ1-2, with D perhaps matching TRBD1 (5 bases). Germline loops: CDR1 MNHEY, CDR2 SVGAGI. The germline V and J ends were trimmed by 0 bases and 6 bases, with 8 bases remaining between them. CDR3 length: 13 amino acids. CDR3 DNA sequence: TGTGCCAGCAGTTACTCGGTAGGGGATGGCTACACCTTC. Its protein product is CASSYSVGDGYTF.

The chain has TRBV27 and TRBJ2-1, with a weak D call TRBD1 (6 bases). The CDR3 runs to 13 residues. V was shortened by 2 bases and J by 9 bases, with 11 bases between the two germline ends. Looked up from germline, CDR1 is MNHEY and CDR2 is SMNVEV (reference sequence). CDR3 residues: CASSLVTGIEQFF. The CDR3 DNA reads as TGTGCCAGCAGTTTAGTTACAGGGATTGAGCAGTTCTTC.

The rearrangement links TRBV30 to TRBJ2-7, with D maybe TRBD1 (6 bases). The length of the CDR3 is 14 residues. Germline V lookup: CDR1 GTSNPN, CDR2 SVGIG (reference sequence). The ends were cut back, 5 bases at V and 4 bases at J, with 18 bases in the middle. The CDR3 sequence: CAWESTGTLYEQYF. DNA of the CDR3: TGTGCCTGGGAATCGACCGGGACACTTTACGAGCAGTACTTC.

The chain has TRBV19 and TRBJ1-1; D remains ambiguous. V lost 6 bases to trimming and J lost 4 bases, with 6 bases between them. The germline V gene has CDR1 LNHDA and CDR2 SQIVND (reference sequence). The CDR3 contains 11 residues. CDR3: CASSPGTEAFF. In DNA form, the CDR3 reads TGTGCCAGTAGCCCGGGCACTGAAGCTTTCTTT.

V and J are TRBV7-9 and TRBJ2-5, with D uncertain. There are 16 residues in the CDR3. V dropped 5 bases and J dropped 5 bases, with 21 bases sitting between them. Germline-derived CDR1 and CDR2 are SEHNR and FQNEAQ (reference sequence). CDR3 region: CASSPFPLALGETQYF. For the CDR3, the DNA is TGTGCCAGCAGCCCCTTCCCCCTGGCTCTCGGGGAGACCCAGTACTTC.

The chain recombines TRBV15 with TRBJ2-7; 9 bases agree with TRBD2. This CDR3 is built from 15 residues. Germline values: CDR1 LNHNV, CDR2 YYDKDF (reference sequence). J was trimmed by 5 bases and V by 3 bases; bases with no gene match: 8. CDR3 nucleotides: TGTGCCACCAGCAGGTGGGCGGGGGGGCTGGACGAGCAGTACTTC. Its translation is CATSRWAGGLDEQYF. The whole variable domain, filled in from reference TRBV15 and TRBJ2-7, reads DAMVIQNPRYQVTQFGKPVTLSCSQTLNHNVMYWYQQKSSQAPKLLFHYYDKDFNNEADTPDNFQSRRPNTSFCFLDIRSPGLGDTAMYLCATSRWAGGLDEQYFGPGTRLTVT.

With respect to this clone: The same CDR3 can be traced to other DNA sequences in this sample. The chain combines TRBV30 with TRBJ2-5; D possibly corresponds to TRBD1 (5 bases). CDR1 and CDR2 (germline): GTSNPN, SVGIG (reference sequence). The ends were cut back, 0 bases at V and 4 bases at J, with 15 bases in the middle. This CDR3 is 15 amino acids long. CDR3 loop: CAWSVTSGFGETQYF. The DNA for the CDR3 is TGTGCCTGGAGTGTGACATCAGGGTTCGGAGAGACCCAGTACTTC.

V usage is TRBV7-8 and J usage is TRBJ2-7, with a possible D match to TRBD1 (6 bases). V lost 1 base to trimming and J lost 2 bases, with 9 bases between them. The CDR3 runs 14 residues. Germline CDR1 is SGHVS and CDR2 is FQNEAQ. CDR3 in amino acids: CASSLGTVTYEQYF. DNA of the CDR3: TGTGCCAGCAGCTTAGGGACAGTAACCTACGAGCAGTACTTC.

The chain combines TRBV4-3 with TRBJ2-7, with TRBD1 matching 9 bases. With V trimmed by 5 bases and J by 2 bases, 4 bases remained unmatched. In germline, CDR1 is LGHNA, CDR2 YSLEER. The CDR3 sequence is 14 residues long. CDR3 in DNA: TGCGCCAGCAGCGCAGGGACAGGGACCTACGAGCAGTACTTC. It is translated as CASSAGTGTYEQYF.

This clone was seen only a few times. This chain connects TRBV7-6 to TRBJ1-2; a weak D match, TRBD1 (5 bases). The CDR3 is 15 residues long. Germline lookup yields CDR1 SGHVS and CDR2 FNYEAQ. V was pared by 5 bases and J by 8 bases, with 21 bases between. The CDR3 loop reads CASSPLEAAGDGYTF. CDR3 in DNA: TGTGCCAGCAGCCCCCTAGAGGCGGCGGGGGACGGCTACACCTTC.

As DNA, the CDR3 is TGTGCCAGCAGCCGAGAAGGAGGTCCCTACGAGCAGTACTTC. Amino acids: CASSREGGPYEQYF. The chain joins TRBV7-9 to TRBJ2-7; maybe TRBD2 (5 bases). The V gene lost 5 bases and the J gene lost 2 bases, with 13 bases spanning the gap. CDR3 size: 14 residues. The V gene's germline CDR1 is SEHNR and CDR2 FQNEAQ (reference sequence).

CDR3 protein: CASRGLDRVIGNQPQHF. Written as DNA, the CDR3 is TGTGCCAGCCGAGGGCTAGACAGGGTAATAGGCAATCAGCCCCAGCATTTT. This rearrangement joins TRBV2 to TRBJ1-5, with TRBD1 identical over 7 bases. This CDR3 is 17 amino acids long. Losses at the gene ends were 8 bases for V and 2 bases for J; bases not matched to a gene: 15. Germline V CDR1 and CDR2: SNHLY, FYNNEI.

This clone was found a few times. V gene TRBV4-2 combines with J gene TRBJ2-7, with 8 bases lining up with TRBD1. This CDR3 spans 16 amino acids. Looked up from germline, CDR1 is LGHNA and CDR2 is YNFKEQ. Trimming took 0 bases from V and 0 from J; bases not matched to a gene: 4. CDR3 amino acids: CASSQEQGVFSYEQYF. CDR3 in DNA: TGTGCCAGCAGCCAAGAACAGGGGGTGTTCTCCTACGAGCAGTACTTC.

As DNA, the CDR3 is TGTGCCAGCAACACCCGCAACAGGGGAGCCTATGGCTACACCTTC. Protein: CASNTRNRGAYGYTF. The chain links TRBV6-6 to TRBJ1-2, with TRBD1 matching over 7 bases. The V gene end was trimmed by 7 bases and the J gene end by 4 bases; junction bases not matched to a gene: 12. CDR3 length: 15 residues. Per germline, CDR1 MNHNY and CDR2 SVGAGI (reference sequence).

The genes are TRBV6-1 and TRBJ1-1, with D uncertain. Trimming took 0 bases from V and 1 from J, leaving 12 bases between them. The CDR3 runs to 16 residues. Looked up from germline, CDR1 is MNHNS and CDR2 is SASEGT. The CDR3 spells CASSEAKNRRNTEAFF. Written as DNA, the CDR3 is TGTGCCAGCAGTGAAGCGAAAAACAGAAGGAACACTGAAGCTTTCTTT.

The J gene is TRBJ1-2, the V gene TRBV27, with TRBD1 as a possible D gene (6 bases). This CDR3 comprises 13 residues. With 4 bases removed from V and 3 bases from J, the gap between germline ends came to 9 bases. CDR1 and CDR2 (germline): MNHEY, SMNVEV (reference sequence). The CDR3: CASSWNRDYGYTF. The CDR3 bases are TGTGCCAGCAGTTGGAACAGGGACTATGGCTACACCTTC.

The V gene is TRBV4-3, the J gene TRBJ2-7; 7 bases line up with TRBD2. Germline lookup yields CDR1 LGHNA and CDR2 YSLEER. V shed 1 base and J 4 bases; nucleotides not matched to a gene: 7. CDR3 length equals 15 residues. CDR3 DNA sequence: TGCGCCAGCAGCCAAGTTGGTAGCGGGTCTTACGAGCAGTACTTC. This gives the protein CASSQVGSGSYEQYF.

The chain is built from TRBV4-1 and TRBJ2-1; the D gene is possibly TRBD1 (5 bases). The germline CDR1 and CDR2 sequences are MGHRA and YSYEKL. The CDR3 extends over 16 amino acids. V was cut by 0 bases and J by 8 bases, with 17 bases left in between. The CDR3 sequence is CASSQEGARGLHEQFF. CDR3 bases: TGCGCCAGCAGCCAAGAAGGGGCTCGCGGTCTTCATGAGCAGTTCTTC.

The chain combines TRBV5-6 with TRBJ2-7, with 8 bases fitting TRBD2. The CDR3 is made up of 14 amino acids. Germline CDR1 reads SGHDT; CDR2 reads YYEEEE. The V and J ends lost 7 bases and 0 bases, in that order; junction bases with no gene match: 6. CDR3 nucleotides: TGTGCCAGCCTCAGACTAGCGAGCTCCTACGAGCAGTACTTC. Amino acid sequence: CASLRLASSYEQYF.

The chain carries TRBV9 and TRBJ2-3; TRBD2 agrees at 7 bases. V trimming: 0 bases; J trimming: 3 bases; junction bases outside the gene matches: 4. CDR1 and CDR2 (germline): SGDLS, YYNGEE. This CDR3 spans 15 amino acids. CDR3 DNA sequence: TGTGCCAGCAGCGTAGGCGGGAGAGAGACAGATACGCAGTATTTT. It yields the protein CASSVGGRETDTQYF.

The chain links TRBV5-1 to TRBJ2-1, with 9 bases that match TRBD2. CDR1 and CDR2 (germline): SGHRS, YFSETQ. Unmatched junction bases numbered 5, after V lost 2 bases and J lost 2 bases. The CDR3 totals 16 residues. Written as DNA, the CDR3 is TGCGCCAGCAGCTTCCCCTTAGCGGGGGCCTACAATGAGCAGTTCTTC. This gives the protein CASSFPLAGAYNEQFF.

This clone has more than one count but fewer than ten. The rearrangement uses TRBV5-1 and TRBJ2-5, with a tentative D call TRBD1 (6 bases). The germline V gene encodes CDR1 SGHRS and CDR2 YFSETQ. Between the trimmed V and J ends, which lost 3 bases and 0 bases, there was a span of 12 bases. The CDR3 extends over 15 amino acids. The CDR3, as DNA: TGCGCCAGCAGCTCCCTCCCAGGGGACCAAGAGACCCAGTACTTC. This sequence encodes CASSSLPGDQETQYF.

The chain recombines TRBV6-5 with TRBJ1-2, with 7 positions matching TRBD1. Trimming took 7 bases from V and 0 from J; bases not matched to a gene: 5. Germline V CDR1 and CDR2: MNHEY, SVGAGI. The CDR3 sequence is 14 residues long. CDR3 coding DNA: TGTGCCAGCATTCTAGGACAGGCTAACTATGGCTACACCTTC. The encoded protein is CASILGQANYGYTF.

V and J are TRBV5-1 and TRBJ2-7, with 8 bases identical to TRBD2. The CDR3 runs 15 residues. Germline V gene sequence: CDR1 SGHRS, CDR2 YFSETQ. V lost 0 bases and J lost 2; bases outside the gene matches: 4. The CDR3 loop is CASSLGTGGPYEQYF. CDR3 sequence (DNA): TGCGCCAGCAGCTTGGGTACGGGAGGGCCCTACGAGCAGTACTTC.

In DNA form, the CDR3 reads TGTGCCAGTAGTTTCCTAGGAGATGAGCAGTTCTTC. Residues: CASSFLGDEQFF. The chain couples TRBV19 to TRBJ2-1, with D hard to call. The germline CDR1 and CDR2 sequences are LNHDA and SQIVND (reference sequence). CDR3 length equals 12 residues. V dropped 5 bases and J dropped 8 bases, with 10 bases sitting between them.